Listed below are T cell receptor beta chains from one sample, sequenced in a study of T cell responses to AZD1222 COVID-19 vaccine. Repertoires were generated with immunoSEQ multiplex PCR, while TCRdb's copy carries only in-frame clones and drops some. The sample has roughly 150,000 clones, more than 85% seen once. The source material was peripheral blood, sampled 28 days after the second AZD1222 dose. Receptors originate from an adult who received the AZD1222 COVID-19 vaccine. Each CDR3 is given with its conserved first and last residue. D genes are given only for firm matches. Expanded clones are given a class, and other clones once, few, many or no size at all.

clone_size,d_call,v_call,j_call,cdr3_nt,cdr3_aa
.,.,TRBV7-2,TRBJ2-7,TGTGCCAGCAGGGTCGGGGTAGCGGCCTACGAGCAGTACTTC,CASRVGVAAYEQYF
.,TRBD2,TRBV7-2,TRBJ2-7,TGTGCCAGCAGCTTTGCTAGCGGGGGGACCTACGAGCAGTACTTC,CASSFASGGTYEQYF
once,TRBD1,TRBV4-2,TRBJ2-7,TGTGCCAGCAGCCAGGACCCGGGACAGGGTTTCCACGAGCAGTACTTC,CASSQDPGQGFHEQYF
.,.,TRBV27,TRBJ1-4,TGTGCCAGCAGTTTGGCAGGGTCTAATGAAAAACTGTTTTTT,CASSLAGSNEKLFF
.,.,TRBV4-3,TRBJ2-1,TGCGCCAGCAGCCAAGTACAGATGTCGAACAATGAGCAGTTCTTC,CASSQVQMSNNEQFF
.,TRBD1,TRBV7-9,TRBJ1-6,TGTGCCAGCAGCTTTCTTACAGGGGGAGATAATTCACCCCTCCACTTT,CASSFLTGGDNSPLHF
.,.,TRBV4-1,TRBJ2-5,TGCGCCAGCAGCCAGACGGGGCCTCAAGAGACCCAGTACTTC,CASSQTGPQETQYF
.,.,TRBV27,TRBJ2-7,TGTGCCAGCAGCGCCTTAACACTGGGGGGGCCCGGGGGCTACGAGCAGTACTTC,CASSALTLGGPGGYEQYF
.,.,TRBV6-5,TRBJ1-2,TGTGCCAGCAGTTACGGAGGGCCTACTAACTATGGCTACACCTTC,CASSYGGPTNYGYTF
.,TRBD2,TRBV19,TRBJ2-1,TGTGCCACCACAGCCGGGACTACCTCCTACAATGAGCAGTTCTTC,CATTAGTTSYNEQFF
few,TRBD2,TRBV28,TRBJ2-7,TGTGCCAGCAGTTATCTAGCGGGGGACTCCTACGAGCAGTACTTC,CASSYLAGDSYEQYF
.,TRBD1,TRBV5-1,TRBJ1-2,TGCGCCAGCAGCTTGGATAACAGGACAGGGAAGAACTATGGCTACACCTTC,CASSLDNRTGKNYGYTF
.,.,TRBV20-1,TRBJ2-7,TGCAGTGCTAGACGGAGCGAGCAGTACTTC,CSARRSEQYF
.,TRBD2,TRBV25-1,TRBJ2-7,TGTGCCAGCAGTGGGCCAGGGCAGGGAGGGTCCTACGAGCAGTACTTC,CASSGPGQGGSYEQYF
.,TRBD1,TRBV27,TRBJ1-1,TGTGCCAGCAGTTTGTATTGGGCACCGACAGGGAAGAACACTGAAGCTTTCTTT,CASSLYWAPTGKNTEAFF
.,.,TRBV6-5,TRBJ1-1,TGTGCCAGCAGTTACACAACAGACACTGAAGCTTTCTTT,CASSYTTDTEAFF
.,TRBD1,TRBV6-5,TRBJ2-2,TGTGCCAGCAGGGGACAGGTTAGCACCGGGGAGCTGTTTTTT,CASRGQVSTGELFF
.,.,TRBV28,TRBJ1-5,TGTGCCAGCAGCCCTGGGGGGATCTACAGCAATCAGCCCCAGCATTTT,CASSPGGIYSNQPQHF
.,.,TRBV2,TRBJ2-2,TGTGCCAGCACGATGGAGACCGGGGAGCTGTTTTTT,CASTMETGELFF
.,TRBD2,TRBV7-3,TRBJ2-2,TGTGCCAGCAGCTTAACACTAGCGGGAGGGCCCGGGGAGCTGTTTTTT,CASSLTLAGGPGELFF